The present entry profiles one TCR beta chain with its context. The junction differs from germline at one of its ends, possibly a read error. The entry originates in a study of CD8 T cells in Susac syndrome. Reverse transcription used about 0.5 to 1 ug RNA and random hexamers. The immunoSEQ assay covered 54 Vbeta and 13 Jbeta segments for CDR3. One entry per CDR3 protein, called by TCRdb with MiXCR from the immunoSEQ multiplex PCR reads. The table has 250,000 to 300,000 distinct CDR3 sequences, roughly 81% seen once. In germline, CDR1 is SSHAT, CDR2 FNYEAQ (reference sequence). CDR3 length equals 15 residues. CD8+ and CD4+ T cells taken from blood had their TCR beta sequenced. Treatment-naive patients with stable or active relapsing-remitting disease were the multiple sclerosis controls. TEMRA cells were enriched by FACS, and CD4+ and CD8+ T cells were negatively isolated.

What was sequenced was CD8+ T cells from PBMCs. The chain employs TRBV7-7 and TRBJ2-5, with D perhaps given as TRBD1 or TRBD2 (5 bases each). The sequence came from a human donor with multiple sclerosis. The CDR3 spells CASSWRLSGTETQYF. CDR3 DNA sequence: TGTGCTAGCAGCTGGAGACTGTCGGGGACGGAGACCCAGTACTTC.